The 6 T cell receptor beta chains given below trace back to one sample, sequenced in a study of human T cells and chemical hapten exposure. Noted time point: healthy volunteer bleed at 2 weeks. The study extracted total RNA from unfractionated whole blood. Using its own MiXCR run on the RACE reads, TCRdb lists one record per CDR3 protein. The table lists about 130,000 distinct CDR3 sequences, 9% to 10% of them singletons. Sequenced material: whole blood. The receptors stem from a male donor in good health. Some clones in this sample may be carry-over from other donors' samples.

This clonotype was seen a few times. V gene TRBV15 combines with J gene TRBJ1-5; possible D gene TRBD1, 5 bases. V gave up 6 bases and J gave up 4 bases, with 10 bases separating them. Germline loops: CDR1 LNHNV, CDR2 YYDKDF (reference sequence). The CDR3 contains 13 residues. CDR3 loop: CATSQRGNQPQHF. CDR3 bases: TGTGCCACCAGTCAAAGGGGTAATCAGCCCCAGCATTTT.

The chain has TRBV20-1 and TRBJ1-1; D unclear. The CDR3 runs to 12 residues. Germline assignment: CDR1 DFQATT and CDR2 SNEGSKA (reference sequence). Trimming removed 1 base at V and 5 bases at J, with 8 bases between. The CDR3, as DNA: TGCAGTGCTAGAGGGTCGCTAACTGAAGCTTTCTTT. Translating gives CSARGSLTEAFF.

This clonotype came up a few times. The chain recombines TRBV3-1 with TRBJ2-2, with TRBD2 matching 7 bases. J was trimmed by 2 bases and V by 6 bases; bases with no gene match: 3. This CDR3 has 14 residues. CDR1 and CDR2 (germline): LGHDT, YNNKEL (reference sequence). The CDR3 DNA follows: TGTGCCAGCAGGGCTAGCGGAAACACCGGGGAGCTGTTTTTT. This codes for CASRASGNTGELFF. The full variable domain, in which reference TRBV3-1 and TRBJ2-2 provide the parts outside the CDR3, is DTAVSQTPKYLVTQMGNDKSIKCEQNLGHDTMYWYKQDSKKFLKIMFSYNNKELIINETVPNRFSPKSPDKAHLNLHINSLELGDSAVYFCASRASGNTGELFFGEGSRLTVL.

This clonotype was observed many times. This chain connects TRBV5-1 to TRBJ1-2; no clear D. The CDR3 runs 13 residues. The V and J ends lost 0 bases and 5 bases respectively, with 8 bases between them. Germline-derived CDR1 and CDR2 are SGHRS and YFSETQ. The DNA for the CDR3 is TGCGCCAGCAGCTTGGAGCCTTCGTATGGCTACACCTTC. Its translation: CASSLEPSYGYTF.

This clonotype has a count of ten or more. The rearrangement joins TRBV4-2 to TRBJ1-1; no firm D call. This CDR3 has 15 residues. Trimming removed 1 base from V and 1 base from J, with 10 bases in between. CDR1 LGHNA and CDR2 YNFKEQ come from the germline V gene. The chain's CDR3 is CASSQVPAGNTEAFF. The CDR3 region has the DNA TGTGCCAGCAGCCAAGTTCCCGCGGGGAACACTGAAGCTTTCTTT.

This CDR3 reads CASSPGDRSNGYTF. CDR3 bases: TGTGCCAGCAGCCCTGGGGACAGAAGTAATGGCTACACCTTC. V is TRBV7-9 and J is TRBJ1-2, with 7 positions matching TRBD1. Unmatched junction bases numbered 9, after V lost 5 bases and J lost 6 bases. The CDR3 runs to 14 residues. Germline values: CDR1 SEHNR, CDR2 FQNEAQ (reference sequence).